What follows are 29 T cell receptor beta chains derived from one specimen sequenced in a study of CD8+ T cells in alopecia areata. The treatment denotes: oral pan-JAK inhibitor, 5-10 mg twice daily. Extracted RNA was reverse transcribed into cDNA, the sequencing template. Sequenced by immunoSEQ multiplex PCR; TCRdb stores in-frame clones only, minus some. The sample lists fewer than 250,000 clones, roughly 44% occurring once. The source was CD4+ T cells sorted from blood, collected at approximately week 37, from a patient treated with tofacitinib. All receptors derive from a human donor with alopecia areata.

The V gene is TRBV28, the J gene TRBJ1-1; D not resolved. With 2 bases removed from V and 4 bases from J, the gap between germline ends came to 8 bases. The CDR3 totals 13 residues. CDR1 and CDR2 (germline): MDHEN, SYDVKM. CDR3 nucleotide sequence: TGTGCCAGCAGTTTAAAGGCTGGCACTGAAGCTTTCTTT. Its protein product is CASSLKAGTEAFF.

This chain links TRBV5-1 with TRBJ2-2; D is uncertain. Trimming removed 6 bases from V and 5 bases from J, with 20 bases in between. CDR3 length: 16 residues. Germline V lookup: CDR1 SGHRS, CDR2 YFSETQ. CDR3 in amino acids: CASTNSTQMRTGELFF. The CDR3 DNA reads TGCGCCAGCACAAATTCTACCCAGATGAGGACCGGGGAGCTGTTTTTT.

The genes are TRBV29-1 and TRBJ1-1; TRBD1 might be the D (5 bases). The CDR3 extends over 12 amino acids. V was clipped by 7 bases and J by 3 bases, with 12 bases between them. The germline V gene encodes CDR1 SQVTM and CDR2 ANQGSEA. CDR3 DNA: TGCAGCGCTGGAGGGGACTACACTGAAGCTTTCTTT. Protein sequence: CSAGGDYTEAFF.

This chain joins TRBV27 and TRBJ2-1; no definite D call. The germline V gene has CDR1 MNHEY and CDR2 SMNVEV (reference sequence). V was clipped by 3 bases and J by 0 bases, with 12 bases between them. CDR3 length equals 16 residues. The DNA for the CDR3 is TGTGCCAGCAGTTTCCGCTCTACCAGCTCCTACAATGAGCAGTTCTTC. Residues: CASSFRSTSSYNEQFF.

V usage is TRBV5-1 and J usage is TRBJ2-7, with D possibly being TRBD1 or TRBD2 (7 bases each). Trimming cost V 4 bases and J 0 bases, with 17 bases left between them. Germline CDR1 reads SGHRS; CDR2 reads YFSETQ. The CDR3 contains 16 residues. The CDR3 sequence is CASSPGGGDRSYEQYF. In DNA, the CDR3 is TGCGCCAGCAGCCCAGGGGGAGGGGATCGCTCCTACGAGCAGTACTTC.

In its sample, this clone was seen a few times. The rearrangement uses TRBV2 and TRBJ2-3; 9 bases are shared with TRBD2. CDR1 and CDR2 from the germline V gene are SNHLY and FYNNEI. The junction had 4 bases not matched to a gene; V was cut back by 6 bases and J by 6 bases. The CDR3 sequence is 13 residues long. CDR3 bases: TGTGCCAGCAGGGATAGCGGGAGCGATACGCAGTATTTT. Residues: CASRDSGSDTQYF.

This clone was detected many times. The V call is TRBV6-4, the J call TRBJ2-3; perhaps D is TRBD1 or TRBD2 (6 bases each). Per germline, CDR1 MRHNA and CDR2 SNTAGT. Trimming removed 4 bases from V and 4 bases from J, with 12 bases in between. This CDR3 comprises 14 residues. The CDR3 DNA follows: TGTGCCAGCAGTGTGGGGGGCGGGCCAGATACGCAGTATTTT. Protein: CASSVGGGPDTQYF.

The rearrangement uses TRBV18 and TRBJ2-1; the match to TRBD2 covers 9 bases. The junction had 4 bases not matched to a gene; V was cut back by 5 bases and J by 2 bases. The CDR3 runs 15 residues. CDR1 and CDR2 from the germline V gene are KGHSH and LQKENI. The CDR3 coding sequence is TGTGCCAGCTCAAACGCGGGAGGGACCTACAATGAGCAGTTCTTC. The encoded protein is CASSNAGGTYNEQFF.

This clone has only a few counts. CDR3 bases: TGTGCCAGCAGCGGCCGGGACAGAAATCAGCCCCAGCATTTT. It translates to CASSGRDRNQPQHF. The V call is TRBV7-3, the J call TRBJ1-5; 7 bases line up with TRBD1. Losses at the gene ends were 5 bases for V and 4 bases for J; bases not matched to a gene: 5. The germline gives CDR1 SGHTA, CDR2 FQGTGA. This CDR3 has 14 amino acids.

The chain couples TRBV30 to TRBJ2-2; TRBD1 might be the D (5 bases). Trimming left V 4 bases short and J 0 bases short, with 18 bases between. The CDR3 totals 17 residues. Germline V gives CDR1 GTSNPN, CDR2 SVGIG (reference sequence). The CDR3 DNA reads as TGTGCCTGGACATCAAGGACAACACCTTCGAACACCGGGGAGCTGTTTTTT. This gives the protein CAWTSRTTPSNTGELFF.

The chain recombines TRBV6-1 with TRBJ2-1, with a possible D match to TRBD2 (5 bases). The CDR3 has 11 amino acids. From germline, CDR1 is MNHNS and CDR2 SASEGT. V lost 6 bases and J 10 bases, leaving 10 bases between the germline ends. The CDR3 here is CASSRTGEQFF. The CDR3 DNA reads as TGTGCCAGCAGCCGAACGGGGGAGCAGTTCTTC.

This clone was seen just once. J is TRBJ2-5 and V is TRBV6-5, with TRBD1 identical over 7 bases. This CDR3 has 15 residues. Trimming removed 1 base from V and 3 bases from J; junction bases left unmatched: 5. CDR1 and CDR2 from the germline V gene are MNHEY and SVGAGI. The chain's CDR3 is CASSYYGTVKETQYF. The CDR3 DNA sequence: TGTGCCAGCAGTTACTACGGGACAGTTAAAGAGACCCAGTACTTC.

The chain combines TRBV4-1 with TRBJ2-5, with no clear D. CDR3 length: 13 residues. Germline V CDR1 and CDR2: MGHRA, YSYEKL. Trimming pared 1 base from V and 4 bases from J, leaving 7 bases between. CDR3 nucleotides: TGCGCCAGCAGCCAAGCGCTTCCAGAGACCCAGTACTTC. Amino acids: CASSQALPETQYF.

The J gene is TRBJ2-7, the V gene TRBV5-4; 14 bases match TRBD2. Unmatched junction bases numbered 7, after V lost 5 bases and J lost 3 bases. The CDR3 extends over 16 amino acids. Germline V gene lookup returns CDR1 SGHNT and CDR2 YYREEE (reference sequence). DNA of the CDR3: TGTGCCAGCAGAGCCGGGACTAGCGGGAGTTTCTACGAGCAGTACTTC. Translating gives CASRAGTSGSFYEQYF.

A few counts support this clone. The rearrangement uses TRBV7-8 and TRBJ2-1, with 8 bases fitting TRBD2. Trimming cost V 4 bases and J 0 bases; bases outside gene matches: 14. The CDR3 has 19 amino acids. The V gene's germline CDR1 is SGHVS and CDR2 FQNEAQ. The CDR3 nucleotides read TGTGCCAGCAGCTCGCGCCCCTCGGGGGGGGAAAGCTCCTACAATGAGCAGTTCTTC. It codes for CASSSRPSGGESSYNEQFF. The whole variable domain, filled in from reference TRBV7-8 and TRBJ2-1, reads GAGVSQSPRYKVAKRGQDVALRCDPISGHVSLFWYQQALGQGPEFLTYFQNEAQLDKSGLPSDRFFAERPEGSVSTLKIQRTQQEDSAVYLCASSSRPSGGESSYNEQFFGPGTRLTVL.

V usage is TRBV5-6 and J usage is TRBJ2-7; D is unclear. This CDR3 is built from 13 residues. The ends were cut back, 0 bases at V and 6 bases at J, with 10 bases in the middle. Looked up from germline, CDR1 is SGHDT and CDR2 is YYEEEE. The CDR3 DNA reads as TGTGCCAGCAGCTTGGGGGTGAGAGCCGAGCAGTACTTC. This codes for CASSLGVRAEQYF.

The chain links TRBV2 to TRBJ2-7; D may match TRBD1 or TRBD2 (6 bases each). From germline, CDR1 is SNHLY and CDR2 FYNNEI. This CDR3 spans 13 amino acids. V lost 8 bases and J 2 bases, leaving 13 bases between the germline ends. CDR3 nucleotides: TGTGCCAGCCAGGAGGGGGGTACCTACGAGCAGTACTTC. It is translated as CASQEGGTYEQYF.

The chain joins TRBV30 to TRBJ1-2; D perhaps matches TRBD1 (6 bases). This CDR3 is 13 amino acids long. Germline V CDR1 and CDR2: GTSNPN, SVGIG (reference sequence). Between the trimmed V and J ends, which lost 4 bases and 7 bases, there was a span of 16 bases. DNA of the CDR3: TGTGCCTGGATTCCCTCCGGGGGGCTTGGCTACACCTTC. It translates to CAWIPSGGLGYTF.

The chain links TRBV2 to TRBJ2-4; possibly TRBD1 for D (5 bases). Trimming took off 6 bases at V and 0 bases at J, with 12 bases between the two ends. This CDR3 has 15 residues. Germline V lookup: CDR1 SNHLY, CDR2 FYNNEI. CDR3 bases: TGTGCCAGCAGGGCCCAGGGCCGAGCCAAAAACATTCAGTACTTC. This gives the protein CASRAQGRAKNIQYF.

This clone was detected a few times. The gene calls are TRBV29-1 and TRBJ1-1; D gene uncertain. The V gene's germline CDR1 is SQVTM and CDR2 ANQGSEA. The CDR3 sequence is 13 residues long. Deletions cut 5 bases from V and 7 bases from J, with 17 bases between. The CDR3 loop is CSVRVTAVLEAFF. The CDR3 nucleotides are TGCAGCGTTAGAGTTACTGCAGTACTTGAAGCTTTCTTT.

The chain is built from TRBV7-9 and TRBJ1-4; maybe TRBD1 (6 bases). This CDR3 has 13 amino acids. The V end was cut by 0 bases, the J end by 8 bases, with 7 bases between. CDR1 SEHNR and CDR2 FQNEAQ come from the germline V gene (reference sequence). The CDR3 loop is CASSLAGTEKLFF. The CDR3 DNA follows: TGTGCCAGCAGCTTAGCGGGGACAGAAAAACTGTTTTTT.

The gene calls are TRBV29-1 and TRBJ2-3, with D unresolved. Trimming shortened V by 5 bases and J by 0 bases, and 9 bases separated the two germline ends. CDR1 is SQVTM, CDR2 ANQGSEA, per germline. The CDR3 covers 13 residues. CDR3 protein: CSVFGGSTDTQYF. The CDR3 DNA reads as TGCAGCGTTTTTGGCGGTAGCACAGATACGCAGTATTTT.

The chain is built from TRBV15 and TRBJ2-3; D uncertain. The length of the CDR3 is 13 residues. The germline V gene has CDR1 LNHNV and CDR2 YYDKDF (reference sequence). V dropped 0 bases and J dropped 7 bases, with 8 bases sitting between them. The CDR3: CATSRDLGNTQYF. CDR3 nucleotide sequence: TGTGCCACCAGCAGAGATCTGGGAAATACGCAGTATTTT. Full variable domain (missing parts from reference TRBV15 and TRBJ2-3): DAMVIQNPRYQVTQFGKPVTLSCSQTLNHNVMYWYQQKSSQAPKLLFHYYDKDFNNEADTPDNFQSRRPNTSFCFLDIRSPGLGDTAMYLCATSRDLGNTQYFGPGTRLTVL.

The chain recombines TRBV30 with TRBJ1-4; D unresolved. CDR3 length equals 16 residues. V was cut by 1 base and J by 0 bases, with 12 bases left in between. CDR1 is GTSNPN and CDR2 is SVGIG in the germline V gene (reference sequence). DNA of the CDR3: TGTGCCTGGAGTGCTATAGGTAGATCAACTAATGAAAAACTGTTTTTT. Amino acid sequence: CAWSAIGRSTNEKLFF. Combining the CDR3 with reference TRBV30 and TRBJ1-4 gives the whole variable domain SQTIHQWPATLVQPVGSPLSLECTVEGTSNPNLYWYRQAAGRGLQLLFYSVGIGQISSEVPQNLSASRPQDRQFILSSKKLLLSDSGFYLCAWSAIGRSTNEKLFFGSGTQLSVL.

This clone has more than one count but fewer than ten. At the DNA level, this CDR3 is encoded by other sequences in the same sample as well. The rearrangement links TRBV7-2 to TRBJ2-7; D is undetermined. With 0 bases removed from V and 3 bases from J, the gap between germline ends came to 6 bases. This CDR3 has 13 amino acids. Germline CDR1 is SGHTA and CDR2 is FQGNSA. The chain's CDR3 is CASSLALSYEQYF. CDR3 DNA sequence: TGTGCCAGCAGCTTAGCCCTGAGCTACGAGCAGTACTTC.

The chain recombines TRBV29-1 with TRBJ2-3, with D unclear. The CDR3 is 14 residues long. Germline lookup yields CDR1 SQVTM and CDR2 ANQGSEA. Trimming took off 5 bases at V and 1 base at J, with 13 bases between the two ends. The CDR3 region has the DNA TGCAGCGTTTGTTGGGCAGGAGGCACAGATACGCAGTATTTT. As protein: CSVCWAGGTDTQYF.

This clone was counted a few times. The V call is TRBV7-2, the J call TRBJ1-2; 11 bases agree with TRBD1. J lost 4 bases, V lost 4 bases, and 5 bases had no gene match. Germline V gene lookup returns CDR1 SGHTA and CDR2 FQGNSA. This CDR3 has 15 residues. The DNA for the CDR3 is TGTGCCAGCAGCTCTCAAGGGACAGGGGGCTATGGCTACACCTTC. Protein product: CASSSQGTGGYGYTF.

The rearrangement joins TRBV7-2 to TRBJ2-7; TRBD1 matches 10 bases. The germline V gene encodes CDR1 SGHTA and CDR2 FQGNSA. This CDR3 region has 15 residues. J lost 2 bases, V lost 5 bases, and 6 bases had no gene match. The CDR3, as DNA: TGTGCCAGCAGCCAATCCGGGACAGGGGCCTACGAGCAGTACTTC. Protein sequence: CASSQSGTGAYEQYF. The full variable domain, completed using reference TRBV7-2 and TRBJ2-7, is GAGVSQSPSNKVTEKGKDVELRCDPISGHTALYWYRQSLGQGLEFLIYFQGNSAPDKSGLPSDRFSAERTGGSVSTLTIQRTQQEDSAVYLCASSQSGTGAYEQYFGPGTRLTVT.

V is TRBV30 and J is TRBJ2-5; no clear D. V lost 4 bases and J lost 4, with 10 bases in between. Germline-derived CDR1 and CDR2 are GTSNPN and SVGIG (reference sequence). CDR3 size: 12 residues. For the CDR3, the DNA is TGTGCCTGGACAGCTGGCGGAGAGACCCAGTACTTC. Translation: CAWTAGGETQYF. Drawing the rest from reference TRBV30 and TRBJ2-5, the complete variable domain is SQTIHQWPATLVQPVGSPLSLECTVEGTSNPNLYWYRQAAGRGLQLLFYSVGIGQISSEVPQNLSASRPQDRQFILSSKKLLLSDSGFYLCAWTAGGETQYFGPGTRLLVL.